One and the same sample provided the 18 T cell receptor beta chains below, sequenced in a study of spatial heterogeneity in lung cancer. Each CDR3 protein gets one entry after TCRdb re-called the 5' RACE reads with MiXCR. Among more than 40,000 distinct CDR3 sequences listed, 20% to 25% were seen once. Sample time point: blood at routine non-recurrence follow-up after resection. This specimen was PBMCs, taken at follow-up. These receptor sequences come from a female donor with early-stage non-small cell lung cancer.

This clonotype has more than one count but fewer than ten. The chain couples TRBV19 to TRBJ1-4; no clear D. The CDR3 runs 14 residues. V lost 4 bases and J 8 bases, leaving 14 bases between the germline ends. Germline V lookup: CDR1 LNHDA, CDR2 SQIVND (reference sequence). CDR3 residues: CASSTEIRREKLFF. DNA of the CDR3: TGTGCCAGTAGTACAGAAATCCGAAGAGAAAAACTGTTTTTT.

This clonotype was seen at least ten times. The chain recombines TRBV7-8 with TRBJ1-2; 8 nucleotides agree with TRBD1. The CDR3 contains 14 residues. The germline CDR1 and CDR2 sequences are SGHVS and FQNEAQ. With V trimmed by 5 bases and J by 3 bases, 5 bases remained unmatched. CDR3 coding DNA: TGTGCCAGCAGCGCCCGGACAGGGTACTATGGCTACACCTTC. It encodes CASSARTGYYGYTF.

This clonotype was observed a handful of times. CDR3 protein: CASSAWTGDEQFF. CDR3 nucleotide sequence: TGTGCCAGCAGCGCCTGGACAGGGGATGAGCAGTTCTTC. This rearrangement joins TRBV11-3 to TRBJ2-1; 9 bases map to TRBD1. Per germline, CDR1 SGHNT and CDR2 YENEEA. The ends lost 5 bases at V and 8 bases at J; junction bases unmatched: 4. The CDR3 totals 13 residues.

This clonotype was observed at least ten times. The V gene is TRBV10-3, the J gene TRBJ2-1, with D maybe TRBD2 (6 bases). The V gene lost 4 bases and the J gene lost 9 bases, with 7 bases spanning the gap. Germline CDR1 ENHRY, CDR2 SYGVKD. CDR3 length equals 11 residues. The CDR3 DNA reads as TGTGCCATCAGTGTGGGAGGTGAGCAGTTCTTC. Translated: CAISVGGEQFF.

The CDR3 bases are TGTGCCAGCAGTTACAATGGACACGGGATTAGGTACGAGCAGTACTTC. Translation: CASSYNGHGIRYEQYF. V usage is TRBV6-5 and J usage is TRBJ2-7; D possibly matches TRBD1 or TRBD2 (5 bases each). Between the trimmed V and J ends, which lost 2 bases and 4 bases, there was a span of 18 bases. Per the germline V gene, CDR1 is MNHEY and CDR2 is SVGAGI. The CDR3 is 16 amino acids.

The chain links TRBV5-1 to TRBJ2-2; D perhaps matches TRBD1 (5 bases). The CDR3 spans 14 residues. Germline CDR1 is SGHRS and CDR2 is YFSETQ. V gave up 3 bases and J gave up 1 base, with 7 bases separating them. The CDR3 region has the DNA TGCGCCAGCAGCTCCGGACAGAACACCGGGGAGCTGTTTTTT. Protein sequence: CASSSGQNTGELFF.

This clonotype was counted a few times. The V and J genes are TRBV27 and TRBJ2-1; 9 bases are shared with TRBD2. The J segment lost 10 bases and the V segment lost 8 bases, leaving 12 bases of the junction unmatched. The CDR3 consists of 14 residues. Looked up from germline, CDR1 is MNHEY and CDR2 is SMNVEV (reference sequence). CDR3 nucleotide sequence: TGTGCCAGCGGGGAAGGAGCGGGGGGAGGAGAGCAGTTCTTC. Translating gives CASGEGAGGGEQFF.

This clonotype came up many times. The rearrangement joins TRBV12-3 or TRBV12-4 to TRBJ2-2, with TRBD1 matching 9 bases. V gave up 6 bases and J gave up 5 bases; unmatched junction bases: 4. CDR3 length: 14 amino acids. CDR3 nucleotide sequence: TGTGCCAGCAGACAGGGGGCTGGGACCGGGGAGCTGTTTTTT. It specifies CASRQGAGTGELFF.

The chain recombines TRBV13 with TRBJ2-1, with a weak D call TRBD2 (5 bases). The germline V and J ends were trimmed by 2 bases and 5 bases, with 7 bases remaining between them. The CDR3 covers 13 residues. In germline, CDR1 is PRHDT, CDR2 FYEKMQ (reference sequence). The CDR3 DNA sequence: TGTGCCAGCAGCTTACTGGAGGACAATGAGCAGTTCTTC. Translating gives CASSLLEDNEQFF.

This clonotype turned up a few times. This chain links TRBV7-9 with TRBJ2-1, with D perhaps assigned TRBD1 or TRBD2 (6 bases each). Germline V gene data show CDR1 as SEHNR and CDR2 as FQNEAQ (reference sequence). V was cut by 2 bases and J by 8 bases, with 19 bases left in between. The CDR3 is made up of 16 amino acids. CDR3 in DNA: TGTGCCAGCAGCTTAACCTTCGGGACAAAGCGGGATGAGCAGTTCTTC. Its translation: CASSLTFGTKRDEQFF.

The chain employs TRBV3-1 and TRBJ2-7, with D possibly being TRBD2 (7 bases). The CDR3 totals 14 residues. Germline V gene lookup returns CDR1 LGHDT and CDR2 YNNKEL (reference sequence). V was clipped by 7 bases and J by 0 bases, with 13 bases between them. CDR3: CASTPGGLSYEQYF. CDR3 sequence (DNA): TGTGCCAGCACCCCCGGGGGGCTCTCCTACGAGCAGTACTTC.

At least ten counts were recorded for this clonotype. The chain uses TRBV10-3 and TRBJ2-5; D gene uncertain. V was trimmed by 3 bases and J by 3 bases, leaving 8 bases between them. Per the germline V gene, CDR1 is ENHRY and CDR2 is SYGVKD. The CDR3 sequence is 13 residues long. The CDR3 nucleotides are TGTGCCATCAGTGAACGACTGGAAGAGACCCAGTACTTC. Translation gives CAISERLEETQYF.

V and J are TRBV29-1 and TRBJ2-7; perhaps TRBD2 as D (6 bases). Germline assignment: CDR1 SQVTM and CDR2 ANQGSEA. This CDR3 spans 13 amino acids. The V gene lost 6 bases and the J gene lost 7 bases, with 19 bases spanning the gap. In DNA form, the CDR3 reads TGCAGCGTCATGGGGGGAAACCCCGGTGAGCAGTACTTC. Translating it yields CSVMGGNPGEQYF.

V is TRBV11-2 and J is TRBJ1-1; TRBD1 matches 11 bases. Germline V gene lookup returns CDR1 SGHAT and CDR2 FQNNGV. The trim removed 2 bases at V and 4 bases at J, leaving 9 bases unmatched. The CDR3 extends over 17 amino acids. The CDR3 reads CASSLQGQGAPGTEAFF. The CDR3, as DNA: TGTGCCAGCAGCTTACAAGGACAGGGGGCGCCGGGCACTGAAGCTTTCTTT.

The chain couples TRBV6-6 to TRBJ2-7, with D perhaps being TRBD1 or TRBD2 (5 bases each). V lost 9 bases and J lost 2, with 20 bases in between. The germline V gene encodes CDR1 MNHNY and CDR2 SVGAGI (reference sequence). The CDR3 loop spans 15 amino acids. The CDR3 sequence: CASRDGPGPPYEQYV. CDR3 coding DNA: TGTGCCAGTAGGGACGGACCGGGACCCCCCTACGAGCAGTACGTC.

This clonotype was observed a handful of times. The CDR3 sequence: CASSLIGYGYTF. Written as DNA, the CDR3 is TGTGCCAGCAGCTTAATAGGGTATGGCTACACCTTC. The chain uses TRBV11-2 and TRBJ1-2; D is unresolved. This CDR3 has 12 residues. The germline V gene has CDR1 SGHAT and CDR2 FQNNGV. Trimming left V 2 bases short and J 5 bases short, with 6 bases between.

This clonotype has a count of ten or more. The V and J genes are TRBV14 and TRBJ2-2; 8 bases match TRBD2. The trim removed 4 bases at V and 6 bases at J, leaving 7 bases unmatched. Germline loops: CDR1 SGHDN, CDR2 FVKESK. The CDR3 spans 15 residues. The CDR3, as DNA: TGTGCCAGCAGCCCGCGGGAGGAGAGGGCCGGGGAGCTGTTTTTT. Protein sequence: CASSPREERAGELFF.

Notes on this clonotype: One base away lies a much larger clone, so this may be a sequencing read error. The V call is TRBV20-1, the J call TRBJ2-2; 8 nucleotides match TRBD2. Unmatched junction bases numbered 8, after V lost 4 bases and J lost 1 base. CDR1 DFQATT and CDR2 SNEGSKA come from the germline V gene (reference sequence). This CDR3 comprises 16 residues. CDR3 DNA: TGCAGTGCTACCCCGAGCGGGGGAGGGAACACCGGGGAGCTGTTTTTT. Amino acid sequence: CSATPSGGGNTGELFF.